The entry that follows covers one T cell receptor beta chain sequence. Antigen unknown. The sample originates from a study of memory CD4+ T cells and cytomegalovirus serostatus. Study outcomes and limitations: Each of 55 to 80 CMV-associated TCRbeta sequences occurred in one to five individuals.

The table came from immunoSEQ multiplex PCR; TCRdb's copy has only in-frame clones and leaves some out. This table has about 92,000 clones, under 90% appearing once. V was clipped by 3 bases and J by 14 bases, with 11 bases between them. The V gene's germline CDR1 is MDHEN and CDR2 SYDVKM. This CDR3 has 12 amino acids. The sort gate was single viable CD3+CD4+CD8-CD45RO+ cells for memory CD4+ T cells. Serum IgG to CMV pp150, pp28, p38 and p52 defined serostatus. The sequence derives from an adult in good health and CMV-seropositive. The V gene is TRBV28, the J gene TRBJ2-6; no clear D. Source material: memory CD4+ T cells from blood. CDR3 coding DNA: TGTGCCAGCAGTTTGGTTTTCGGATTCCTGACTTTC. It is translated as CASSLVFGFLTF.